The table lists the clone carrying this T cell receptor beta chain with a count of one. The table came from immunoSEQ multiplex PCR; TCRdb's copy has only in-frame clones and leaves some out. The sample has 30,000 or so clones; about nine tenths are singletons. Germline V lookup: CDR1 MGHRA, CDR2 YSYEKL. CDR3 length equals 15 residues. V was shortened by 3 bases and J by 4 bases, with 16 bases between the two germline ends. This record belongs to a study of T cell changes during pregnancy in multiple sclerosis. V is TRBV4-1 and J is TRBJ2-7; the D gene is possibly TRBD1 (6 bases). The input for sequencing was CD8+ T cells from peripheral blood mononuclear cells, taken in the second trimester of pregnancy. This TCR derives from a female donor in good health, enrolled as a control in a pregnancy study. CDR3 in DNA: TGCGCCAGCAGCCACTCTACAGGGTCGGGGTACGAGCAGTACTTC. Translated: CASSHSTGSGYEQYF.